This TCR beta chain was profiled in a study of T cells in Graves' hyperthyroidism and ophthalmopathy. Findings and caveats of the study: A 13 V-J model separated ophthalmopathy from stable hyperthyroidism. Peripheral blood also featured most of the thyroid clonotypes expanded above 0.001.

There were TCR beta CDR3 regions amplified from RNA transcripts. Researchers ran a first-round RT-PCR on the TCR CDR3 using the HTBI primer set. TCRdb reprocessed the multiplex PCR reads with MiXCR, giving one entry per CDR3 protein. The sample consists of about 350,000 distinct CDR3 sequences, about 15% of them appearing once. Per the germline V gene, CDR1 is GTSNPN and CDR2 is SVGIG (reference sequence). V was clipped by 8 bases and J by 12 bases, with 19 bases between them. The CDR3 sequence is 11 residues long. Any patient presenting with uncontrolled infection, other autoimmune disease, pregnancy or lactation was left out. This clonotype was observed a handful of times. The target antigen is unknown.

This rearrangement joins TRBV30 to TRBJ2-5, with D possibly TRBD2 on 7 matching bases. The TCR sequence derives from a woman aged 25 to 45 with Graves' hyperthyroidism. The sequenced material came from blood. The chain's CDR3 is CAGERGGWKYF. CDR3 DNA sequence: TGTGCCGGAGAAAGGGGGGGGTGGAAGTACTTC. Together with reference TRBV30 and TRBJ2-5, the CDR3 gives the full variable domain: SQTIHQWPATLVQPVGSPLSLECTVEGTSNPNLYWYRQAAGRGLQLLFYSVGIGQISSEVPQNLSASRPQDRQFILSSKKLLLSDSGFYLCAGERGGWKYFGPGTRLLVL.